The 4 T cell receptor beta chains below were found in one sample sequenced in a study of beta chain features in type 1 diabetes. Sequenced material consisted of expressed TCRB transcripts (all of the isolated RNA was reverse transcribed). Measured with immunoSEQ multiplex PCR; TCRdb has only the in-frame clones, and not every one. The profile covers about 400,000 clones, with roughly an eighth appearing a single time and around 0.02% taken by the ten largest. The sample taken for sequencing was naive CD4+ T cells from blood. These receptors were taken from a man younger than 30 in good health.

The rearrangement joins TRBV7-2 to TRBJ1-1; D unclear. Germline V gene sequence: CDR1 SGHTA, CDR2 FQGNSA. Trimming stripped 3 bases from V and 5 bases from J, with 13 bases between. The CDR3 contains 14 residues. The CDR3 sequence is CASSLVPIGTEAFF. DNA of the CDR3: TGTGCCAGCAGCTTGGTCCCCATCGGGACTGAAGCTTTCTTT.

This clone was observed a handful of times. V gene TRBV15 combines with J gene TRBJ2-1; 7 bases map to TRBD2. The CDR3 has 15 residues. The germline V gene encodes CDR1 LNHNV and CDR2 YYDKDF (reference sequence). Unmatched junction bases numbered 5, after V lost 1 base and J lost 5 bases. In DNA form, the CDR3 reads TGTGCCACCAGCAGAGGTCTAGCGGAGAACAATGAGCAGTTCTTC. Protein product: CATSRGLAENNEQFF. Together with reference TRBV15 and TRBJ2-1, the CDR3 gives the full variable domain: DAMVIQNPRYQVTQFGKPVTLSCSQTLNHNVMYWYQQKSSQAPKLLFHYYDKDFNNEADTPDNFQSRRPNTSFCFLDIRSPGLGDTAMYLCATSRGLAENNEQFFGPGTRLTVL.

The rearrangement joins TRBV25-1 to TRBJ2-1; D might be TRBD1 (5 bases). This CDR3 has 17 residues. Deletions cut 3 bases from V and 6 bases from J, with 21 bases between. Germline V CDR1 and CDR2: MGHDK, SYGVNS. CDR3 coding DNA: TGTGCCAGCAGTGACCTCCTGGACACCATGGCAAGCAATGAGCAGTTCTTC. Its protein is CASSDLLDTMASNEQFF.

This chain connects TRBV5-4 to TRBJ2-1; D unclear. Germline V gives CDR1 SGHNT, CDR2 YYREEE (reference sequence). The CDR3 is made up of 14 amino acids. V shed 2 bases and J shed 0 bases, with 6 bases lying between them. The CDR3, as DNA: TGTGCCAGCAGCTTCCCTAGCTCCTACAATGAGCAGTTCTTC. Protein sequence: CASSFPSSYNEQFF.